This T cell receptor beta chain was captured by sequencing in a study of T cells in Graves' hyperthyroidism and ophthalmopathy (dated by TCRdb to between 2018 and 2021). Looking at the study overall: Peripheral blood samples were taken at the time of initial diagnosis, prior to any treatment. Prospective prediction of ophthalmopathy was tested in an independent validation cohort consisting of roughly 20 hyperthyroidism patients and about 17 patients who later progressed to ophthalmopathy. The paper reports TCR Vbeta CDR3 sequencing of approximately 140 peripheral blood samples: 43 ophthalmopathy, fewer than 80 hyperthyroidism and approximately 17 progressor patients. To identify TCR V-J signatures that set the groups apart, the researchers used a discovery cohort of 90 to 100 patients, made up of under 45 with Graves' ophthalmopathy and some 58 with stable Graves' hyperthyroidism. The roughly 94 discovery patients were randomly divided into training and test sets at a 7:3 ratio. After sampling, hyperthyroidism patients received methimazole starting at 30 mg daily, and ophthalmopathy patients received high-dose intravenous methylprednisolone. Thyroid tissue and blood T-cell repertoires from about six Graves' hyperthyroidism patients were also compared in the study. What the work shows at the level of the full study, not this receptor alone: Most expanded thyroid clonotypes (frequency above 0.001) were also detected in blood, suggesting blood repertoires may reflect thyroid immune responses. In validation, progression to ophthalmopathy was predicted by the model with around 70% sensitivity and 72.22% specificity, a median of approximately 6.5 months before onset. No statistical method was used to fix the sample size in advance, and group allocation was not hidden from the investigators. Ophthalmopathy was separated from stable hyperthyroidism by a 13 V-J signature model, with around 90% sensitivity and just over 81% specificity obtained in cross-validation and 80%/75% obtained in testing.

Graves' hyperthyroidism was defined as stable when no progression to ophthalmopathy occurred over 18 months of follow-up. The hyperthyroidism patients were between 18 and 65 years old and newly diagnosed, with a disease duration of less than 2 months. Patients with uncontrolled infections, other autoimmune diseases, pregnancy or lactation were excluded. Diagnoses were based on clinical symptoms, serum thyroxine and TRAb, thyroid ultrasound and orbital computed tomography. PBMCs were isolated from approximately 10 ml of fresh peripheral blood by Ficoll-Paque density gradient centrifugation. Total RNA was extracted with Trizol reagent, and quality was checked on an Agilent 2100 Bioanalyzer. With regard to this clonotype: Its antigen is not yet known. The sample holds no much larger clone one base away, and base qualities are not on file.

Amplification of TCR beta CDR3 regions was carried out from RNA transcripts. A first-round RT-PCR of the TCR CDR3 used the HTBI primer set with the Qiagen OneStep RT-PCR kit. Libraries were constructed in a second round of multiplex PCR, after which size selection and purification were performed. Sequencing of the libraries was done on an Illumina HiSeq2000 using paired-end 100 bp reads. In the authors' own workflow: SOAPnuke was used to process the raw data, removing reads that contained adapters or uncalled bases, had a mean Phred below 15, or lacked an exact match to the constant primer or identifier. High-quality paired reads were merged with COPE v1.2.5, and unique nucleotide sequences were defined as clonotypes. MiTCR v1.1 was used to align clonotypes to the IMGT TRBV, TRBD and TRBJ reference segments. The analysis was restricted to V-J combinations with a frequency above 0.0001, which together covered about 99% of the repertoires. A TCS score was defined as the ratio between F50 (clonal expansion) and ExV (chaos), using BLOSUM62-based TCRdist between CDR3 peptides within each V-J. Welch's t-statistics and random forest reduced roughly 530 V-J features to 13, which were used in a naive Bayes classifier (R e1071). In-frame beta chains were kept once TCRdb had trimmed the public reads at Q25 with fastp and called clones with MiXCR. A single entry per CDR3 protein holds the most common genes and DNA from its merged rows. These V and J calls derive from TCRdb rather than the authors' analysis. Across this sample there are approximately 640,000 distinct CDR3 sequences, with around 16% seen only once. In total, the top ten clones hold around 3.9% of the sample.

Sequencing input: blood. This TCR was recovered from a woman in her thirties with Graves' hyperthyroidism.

The nucleotide sequence is given as TGCGCCAGCAGCAACCACCCGGGGACGAACACCGGGGAGCTGTTTTTT. Translated, it gives CASSNHPGTNTGELFF. The chain is encoded by TRBV5-1 joined to TRBJ2-2; 5 matching bases give a weak D call of TRBD2. At the junction V is shortened by 4 bases and J by 0 bases, with 13 bases in between. Spanning cysteine to phenylalanine, the CDR3 consists of 16 amino acids. The entry retains the CDR3 DNA only, 48 bases that are in frame from base 1. CDR1 and CDR2 were assigned from the germline V gene as SGHRS and YFSETQ.